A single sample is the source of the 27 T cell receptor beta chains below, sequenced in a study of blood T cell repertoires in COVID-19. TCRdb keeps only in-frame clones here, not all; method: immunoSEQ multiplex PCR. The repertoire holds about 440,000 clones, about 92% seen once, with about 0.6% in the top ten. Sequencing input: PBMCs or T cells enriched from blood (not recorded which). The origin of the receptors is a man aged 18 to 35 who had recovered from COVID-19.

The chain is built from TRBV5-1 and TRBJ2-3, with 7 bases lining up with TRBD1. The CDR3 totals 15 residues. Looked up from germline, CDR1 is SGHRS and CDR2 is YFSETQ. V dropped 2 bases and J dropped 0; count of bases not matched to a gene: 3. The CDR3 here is CASSFSGGSTDTQYF. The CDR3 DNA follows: TGCGCCAGCAGCTTTTCAGGGGGTAGCACAGATACGCAGTATTTT.

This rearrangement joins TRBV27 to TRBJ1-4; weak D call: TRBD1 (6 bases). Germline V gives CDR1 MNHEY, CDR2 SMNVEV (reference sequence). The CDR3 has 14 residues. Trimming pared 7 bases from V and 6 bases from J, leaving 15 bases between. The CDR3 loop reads CASKGGPLYEKLFF. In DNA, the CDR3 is TGTGCCAGCAAAGGGGGACCGCTATATGAAAAACTGTTTTTT.

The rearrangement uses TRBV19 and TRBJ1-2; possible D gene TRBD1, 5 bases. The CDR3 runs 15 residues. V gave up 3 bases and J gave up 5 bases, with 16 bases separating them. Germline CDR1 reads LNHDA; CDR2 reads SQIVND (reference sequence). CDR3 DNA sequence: TGTGCCAGTAGTATGTTTGGGGCAGGAGTATATGGCTACACCTTC. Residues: CASSMFGAGVYGYTF. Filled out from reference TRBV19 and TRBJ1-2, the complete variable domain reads DGGITQSPKYLFRKEGQNVTLSCEQNLNHDAMYWYRQDPGQGLRLIYYSQIVNDFQKGDIAEGYSVSREKKESFPLTVTSAQKNPTAFYLCASSMFGAGVYGYTFGSGTRLTVV.

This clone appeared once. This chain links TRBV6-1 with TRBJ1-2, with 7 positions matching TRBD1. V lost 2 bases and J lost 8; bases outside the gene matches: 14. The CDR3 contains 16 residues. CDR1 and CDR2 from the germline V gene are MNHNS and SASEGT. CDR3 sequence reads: CASSETTEGAGWGYTF. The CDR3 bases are TGTGCCAGCAGTGAAACGACGGAGGGGGCAGGCTGGGGCTACACCTTC.

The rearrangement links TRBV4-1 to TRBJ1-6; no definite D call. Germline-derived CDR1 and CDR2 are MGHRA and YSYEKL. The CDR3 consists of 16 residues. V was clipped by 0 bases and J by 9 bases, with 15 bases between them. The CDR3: CASSQDAAVRGSPLHF. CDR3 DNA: TGCGCCAGCAGCCAAGATGCGGCAGTACGAGGTTCACCCCTCCACTTT.

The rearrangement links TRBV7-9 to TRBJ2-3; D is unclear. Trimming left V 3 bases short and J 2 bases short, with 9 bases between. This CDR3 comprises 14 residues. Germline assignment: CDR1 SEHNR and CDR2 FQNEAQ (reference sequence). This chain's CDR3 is CASSFETLTDTQYF. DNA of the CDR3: TGTGCCAGCAGCTTTGAGACTCTCACAGATACGCAGTATTTT.

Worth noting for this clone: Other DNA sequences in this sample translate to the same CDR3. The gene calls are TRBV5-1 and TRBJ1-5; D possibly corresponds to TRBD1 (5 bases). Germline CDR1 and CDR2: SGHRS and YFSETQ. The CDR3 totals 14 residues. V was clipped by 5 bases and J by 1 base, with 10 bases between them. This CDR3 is CASSTGGSNQPQHF. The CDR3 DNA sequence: TGCGCCAGCAGTACAGGTGGGAGCAATCAGCCCCAGCATTTT.

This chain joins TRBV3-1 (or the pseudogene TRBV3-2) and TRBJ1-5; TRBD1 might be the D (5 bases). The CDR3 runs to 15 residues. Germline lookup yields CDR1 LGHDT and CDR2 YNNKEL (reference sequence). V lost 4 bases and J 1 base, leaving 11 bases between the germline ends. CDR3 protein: CASSLGGDSNQPQHF. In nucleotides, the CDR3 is TGTGCCAGCAGCCTGGGGGGGGACAGCAATCAGCCCCAGCATTTT.

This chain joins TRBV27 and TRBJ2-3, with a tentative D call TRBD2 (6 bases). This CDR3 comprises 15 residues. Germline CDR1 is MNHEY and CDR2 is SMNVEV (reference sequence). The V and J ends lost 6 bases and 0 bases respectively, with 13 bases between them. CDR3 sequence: CASSDRESSTDTQYF. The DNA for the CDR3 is TGTGCCAGCAGCGACCGGGAGTCTAGCACAGATACGCAGTATTTT.

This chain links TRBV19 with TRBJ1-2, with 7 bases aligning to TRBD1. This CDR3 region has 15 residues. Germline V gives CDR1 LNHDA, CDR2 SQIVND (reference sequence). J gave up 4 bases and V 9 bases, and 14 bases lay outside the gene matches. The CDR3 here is CARPGQSPRTYGYTF. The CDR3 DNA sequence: TGTGCCAGACCGGGACAGAGTCCCCGAACCTATGGCTACACCTTC.

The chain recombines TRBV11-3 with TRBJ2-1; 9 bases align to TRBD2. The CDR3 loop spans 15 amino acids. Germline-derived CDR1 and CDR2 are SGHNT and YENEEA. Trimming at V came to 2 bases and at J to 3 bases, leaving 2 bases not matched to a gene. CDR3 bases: TGTGCCAGCAGCTTACAGCGGGGGGACTACAATGAGCAGTTCTTC. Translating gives CASSLQRGDYNEQFF.

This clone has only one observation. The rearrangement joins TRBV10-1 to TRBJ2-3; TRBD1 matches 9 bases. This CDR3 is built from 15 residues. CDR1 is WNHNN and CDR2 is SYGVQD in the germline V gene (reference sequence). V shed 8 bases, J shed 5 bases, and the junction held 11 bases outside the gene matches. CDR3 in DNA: TGCGCCAGCTCCTCCGGGACAGGGATTCGAGATACGCAGTATTTT. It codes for CASSSGTGIRDTQYF.

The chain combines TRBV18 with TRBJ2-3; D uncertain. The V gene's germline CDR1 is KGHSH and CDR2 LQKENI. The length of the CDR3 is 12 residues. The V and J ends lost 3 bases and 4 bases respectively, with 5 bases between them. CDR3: CASSPSADTQYF. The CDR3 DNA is TGTGCCAGCTCACCTTCAGCAGATACGCAGTATTTT.

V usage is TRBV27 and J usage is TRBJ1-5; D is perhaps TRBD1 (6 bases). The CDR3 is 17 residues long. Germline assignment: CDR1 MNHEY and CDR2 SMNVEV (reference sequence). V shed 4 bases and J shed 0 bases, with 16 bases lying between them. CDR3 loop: CASSSYRDHASNQPQHF. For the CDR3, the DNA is TGTGCCAGCAGTTCCTACAGGGACCACGCTAGCAATCAGCCCCAGCATTTT.

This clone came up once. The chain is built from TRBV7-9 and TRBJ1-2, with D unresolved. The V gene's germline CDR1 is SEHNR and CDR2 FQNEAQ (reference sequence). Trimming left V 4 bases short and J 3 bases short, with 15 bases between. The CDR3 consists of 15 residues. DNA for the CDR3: TGTGCCAGCAGCTCGTCTGTGGGCTCTTACTATGGCTACACCTTC. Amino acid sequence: CASSSSVGSYYGYTF.

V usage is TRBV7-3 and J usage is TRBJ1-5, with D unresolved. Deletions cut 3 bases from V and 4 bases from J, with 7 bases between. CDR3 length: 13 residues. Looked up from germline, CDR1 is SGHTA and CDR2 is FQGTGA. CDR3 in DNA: TGTGCCAGCAGCTTCGCGCGAAATCAGCCCCAGCATTTT. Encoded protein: CASSFARNQPQHF. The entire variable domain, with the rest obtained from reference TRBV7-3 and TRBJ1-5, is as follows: GAGVSQTPSNKVTEKGKYVELRCDPISGHTALYWYRQSLGQGPEFLIYFQGTGAADDSGLPNDRFFAVRPEGSVSTLKIQRTERGDSAVYLCASSFARNQPQHFGDGTRLSIL.

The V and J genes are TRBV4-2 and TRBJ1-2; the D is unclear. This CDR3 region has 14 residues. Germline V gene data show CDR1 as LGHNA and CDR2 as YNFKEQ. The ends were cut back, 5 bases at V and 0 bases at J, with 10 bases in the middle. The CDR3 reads CASSGQETNYGYTF. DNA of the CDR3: TGTGCCAGCAGCGGCCAGGAAACTAACTATGGCTACACCTTC.

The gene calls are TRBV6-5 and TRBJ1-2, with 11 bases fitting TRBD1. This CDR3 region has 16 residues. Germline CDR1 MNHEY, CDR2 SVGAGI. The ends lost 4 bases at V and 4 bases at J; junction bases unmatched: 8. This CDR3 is CASSSDRGRVGYGYTF. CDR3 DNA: TGTGCCAGCAGTTCGGACAGGGGGCGCGTGGGCTATGGCTACACCTTC.

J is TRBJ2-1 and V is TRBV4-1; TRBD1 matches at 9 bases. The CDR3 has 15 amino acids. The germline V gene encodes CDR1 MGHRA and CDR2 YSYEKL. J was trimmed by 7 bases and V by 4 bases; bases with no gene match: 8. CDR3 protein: CASSPSVQGANEQFF. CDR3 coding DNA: TGCGCCAGCAGCCCTTCAGTACAGGGGGCTAATGAGCAGTTCTTC.

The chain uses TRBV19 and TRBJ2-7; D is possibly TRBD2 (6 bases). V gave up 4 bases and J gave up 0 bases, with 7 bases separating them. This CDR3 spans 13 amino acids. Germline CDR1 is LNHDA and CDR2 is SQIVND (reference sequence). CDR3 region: CASSTGSSYEQYF. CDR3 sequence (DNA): TGTGCCAGTAGTACCGGGAGCTCCTACGAGCAGTACTTC.

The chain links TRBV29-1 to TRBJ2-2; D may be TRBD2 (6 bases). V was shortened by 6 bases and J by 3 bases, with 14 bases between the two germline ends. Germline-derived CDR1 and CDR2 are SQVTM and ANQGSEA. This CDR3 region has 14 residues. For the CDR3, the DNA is TGCAGCGTAACTAGGAGGGTCGACACCGGGGAGCTGTTTTTT. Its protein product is CSVTRRVDTGELFF.

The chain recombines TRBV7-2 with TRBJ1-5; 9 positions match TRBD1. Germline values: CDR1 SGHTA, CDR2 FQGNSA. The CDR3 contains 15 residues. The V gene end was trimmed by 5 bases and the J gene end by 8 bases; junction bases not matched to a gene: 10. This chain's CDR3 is CASSLTGGGFEPQHF. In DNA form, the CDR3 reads TGTGCCAGCAGCCTCACAGGGGGCGGGTTTGAGCCCCAGCATTTT.

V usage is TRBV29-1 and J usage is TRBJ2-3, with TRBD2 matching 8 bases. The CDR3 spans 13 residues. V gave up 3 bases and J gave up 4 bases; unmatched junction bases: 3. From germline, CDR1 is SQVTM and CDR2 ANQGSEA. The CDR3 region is CSVEGRGADTQYF. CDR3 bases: TGCAGCGTTGAGGGGCGGGGGGCAGATACGCAGTATTTT.

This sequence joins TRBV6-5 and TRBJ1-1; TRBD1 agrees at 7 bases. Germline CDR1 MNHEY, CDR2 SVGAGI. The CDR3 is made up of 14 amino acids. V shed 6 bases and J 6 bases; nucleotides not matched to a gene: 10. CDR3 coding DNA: TGTGCCAGCAGCCCGGACAGGCCGGGGGCTGAAGCTTTCTTT. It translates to CASSPDRPGAEAFF.

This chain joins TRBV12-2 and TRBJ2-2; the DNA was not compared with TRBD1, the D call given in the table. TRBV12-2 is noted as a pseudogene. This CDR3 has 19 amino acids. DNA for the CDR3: TGTGCAAGTCGCTCTATGGTTACGGGGACAGGGAAGCCCACCGGGGAGCTGTTTTTT. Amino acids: CASRSMVTGTGKPTGELFF.

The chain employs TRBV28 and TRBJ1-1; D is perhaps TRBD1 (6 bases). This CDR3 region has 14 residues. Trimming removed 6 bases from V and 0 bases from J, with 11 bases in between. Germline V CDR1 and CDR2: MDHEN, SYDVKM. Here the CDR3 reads CASRVRGLNTEAFF. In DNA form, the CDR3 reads TGTGCCAGCAGAGTCAGGGGTCTGAACACTGAAGCTTTCTTT.

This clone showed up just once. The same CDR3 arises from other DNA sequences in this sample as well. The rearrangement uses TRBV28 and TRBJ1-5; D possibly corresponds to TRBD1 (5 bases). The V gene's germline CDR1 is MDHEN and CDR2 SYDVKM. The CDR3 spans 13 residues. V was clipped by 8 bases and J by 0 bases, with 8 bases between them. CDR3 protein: CASSRDSNQPQHF. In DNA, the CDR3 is TGTGCCAGCTCCAGGGATAGCAATCAGCCCCAGCATTTT.